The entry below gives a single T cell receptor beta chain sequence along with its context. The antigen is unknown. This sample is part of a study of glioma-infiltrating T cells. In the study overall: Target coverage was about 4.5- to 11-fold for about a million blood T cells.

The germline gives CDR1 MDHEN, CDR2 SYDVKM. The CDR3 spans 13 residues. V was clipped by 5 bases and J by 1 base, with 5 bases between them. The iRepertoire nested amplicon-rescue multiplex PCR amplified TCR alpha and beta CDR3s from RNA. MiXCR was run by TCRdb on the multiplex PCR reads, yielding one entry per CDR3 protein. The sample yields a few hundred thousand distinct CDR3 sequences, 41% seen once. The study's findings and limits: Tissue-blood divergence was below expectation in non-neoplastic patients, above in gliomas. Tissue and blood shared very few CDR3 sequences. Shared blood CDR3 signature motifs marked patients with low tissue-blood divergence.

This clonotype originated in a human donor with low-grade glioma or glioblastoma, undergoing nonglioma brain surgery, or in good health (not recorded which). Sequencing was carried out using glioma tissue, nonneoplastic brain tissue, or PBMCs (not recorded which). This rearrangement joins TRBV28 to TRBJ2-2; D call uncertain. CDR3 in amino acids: CASSTRNTGELFF. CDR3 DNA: TGTGCCAGCAGTACAAGGAACACCGGGGAGCTGTTTTTT.